The next 6 T cell receptor beta chains were all read from a single sample in a study of shared clonotypes between healthy human individuals. Profiled with immunoSEQ multiplex PCR; TCRdb holds only in-frame clones, not every one. Among around 1.1 million clones, about 80% were seen once, and the ten largest hold more than 0.85%. Sequenced input: memory CD4+ T cells from PBMCs. This sample's subset: CD45RA-negative fraction. The receptor set was obtained from a man younger than 30 in good health. Some clones in this sample may be carry-over from other donors' samples.

The J gene is TRBJ1-5, the V gene TRBV6-5; D is perhaps TRBD1 (6 bases). This CDR3 comprises 14 residues. V was pared by 8 bases and J by 5 bases, with 16 bases between. CDR1 MNHEY and CDR2 SVGAGI come from the germline V gene. The CDR3 region is CASQPSQGYQPQHF. The CDR3 bases are TGTGCCAGCCAACCCAGCCAGGGGTATCAGCCCCAGCATTTT.

The count of this clone is one. The chain uses TRBV6-5 and TRBJ1-4; 7 bases fit TRBD1. The CDR3 sequence is 14 residues long. The junction had 3 bases not matched to a gene; V was cut back by 5 bases and J by 3 bases. Germline CDR1 and CDR2: MNHEY and SVGAGI. CDR3 region: CASSPDRANEKLFF. The DNA of the CDR3 is TGTGCCAGCAGTCCCGACAGGGCTAATGAAAAACTGTTTTTT.

This chain connects TRBV19 to TRBJ1-5, with 11 bases that match TRBD1. The CDR3 extends over 18 amino acids. V lost 3 bases to trimming and J lost 2 bases; unmatched junction nucleotides: 9. The V gene's germline CDR1 is LNHDA and CDR2 SQIVND (reference sequence). The CDR3 DNA reads as TGTGCCAGTAGTATGCCGTGGGACAGGGGGATAGGCAATCAGCCCCAGCATTTT. This gives the protein CASSMPWDRGIGNQPQHF.

The gene calls are TRBV5-1 and TRBJ2-3; D is uncertain. Trimming shortened V by 0 bases and J by 2 bases, and 10 bases separated the two germline ends. The CDR3 runs 15 residues. Per the germline V gene, CDR1 is SGHRS and CDR2 is YFSETQ. The CDR3 is CASSLGPLDTDTQYF. The CDR3 region has the DNA TGCGCCAGCAGCTTGGGACCCCTAGACACAGATACGCAGTATTTT.

This sequence joins TRBV4-1 and TRBJ2-3; D perhaps matches TRBD2 (6 bases). CDR3 length equals 14 residues. Germline CDR1 is MGHRA and CDR2 is YSYEKL. The ends were cut back, 7 bases at V and 6 bases at J, with 17 bases in the middle. The CDR3 DNA sequence: TGCGCCAGCAACCTCAGGGTCGGAGGGGATACGCAGTATTTT. It codes for CASNLRVGGDTQYF.

The chain joins TRBV5-1 to TRBJ2-1, with D maybe TRBD2 (5 bases). Germline V gene data show CDR1 as SGHRS and CDR2 as YFSETQ. The CDR3 consists of 16 residues. Deletions cut 3 bases from V and 1 base from J, with 14 bases between. The chain's CDR3 is CASSSPERPSYNEQFF. The CDR3 DNA sequence: TGCGCCAGCAGCTCACCTGAGCGGCCTTCCTACAATGAGCAGTTCTTC.